Reported below is one T cell receptor (beta chain). Its antigen is not identified. This CDR3 comprises 19 residues. The V gene's germline CDR1 is DFQATT and CDR2 SNEGSKA (reference sequence). This sample was taken from a study of monozygotic twins with inflammatory bowel disease. TCRdb reprocessed the 5' RACE reads and stores each CDR3 protein as one record, lacking DNA. The sample yields roughly 120,000 distinct CDR3 sequences, of which the top ten take up around an eighth. General observations from the study: Distinct T cell subtypes could not be told apart. Healthy co-twins had higher TCRbeta inverse Simpson diversity than their IBD twins.

Specimen: blood. The chain is built from TRBV20-1 and TRBJ2-3; TCRdb lists TRBD2, though no DNA is available to test this call. The sequence derives from a human donor with ulcerative colitis or Crohn's disease, or a healthy co-twin of an affected twin (not recorded which). The CDR3 loop is CSARDTGGRAGISTDTQYF.